The 26 T cell receptor beta chains listed next were all sequenced from one sample in a study of CD8+ T cells in alopecia areata. Reverse transcribed after extraction, RNA yielded cDNA as the sequencing template. The protocol was immunoSEQ multiplex PCR, while the TCRdb copy is restricted to in-frame clones and leaves out a portion. The table shows fewer than 250,000 clones, with roughly two fifths occurring only once. Treatment defined: oral pan-JAK inhibitor, 5-10 mg twice daily. Specimen: CD4+ T cells sorted from blood, collected between weeks 30 and 35, from a patient treated with tofacitinib. The receptor set was obtained from a human donor with alopecia areata.

The chain joins TRBV6-5 to TRBJ2-7; TRBD1 aligns across 9 bases. Unmatched junction bases numbered 13, after V lost 6 bases and J lost 7 bases. The CDR3 spans 15 residues. CDR1 and CDR2 (germline): MNHEY, SVGAGI. The CDR3 region is CASRSAGTGLWEQYF. In DNA, the CDR3 is TGTGCCAGCAGGTCGGCCGGGACAGGGCTGTGGGAGCAGTACTTC.

This clone was recorded at least ten times. The chain combines TRBV30 with TRBJ2-2; D remains unclear. This CDR3 is 14 amino acids long. In germline, CDR1 is GTSNPN, CDR2 SVGIG (reference sequence). V was clipped by 0 bases and J by 1 base, with 6 bases between them. The CDR3 loop is CAWSVSRNTGELFF. CDR3 in DNA: TGTGCCTGGAGTGTATCGAGGAACACCGGGGAGCTGTTTTTT.

The chain joins TRBV5-4 to TRBJ2-1, with D possibly TRBD2 on 6 matching bases. The CDR3 runs 14 residues. Per germline, CDR1 SGHNT and CDR2 YYREEE (reference sequence). Trimming cost V 4 bases and J 4 bases, with 12 bases left between them. The CDR3 region is CASSPGTGYNEQFF. Here the CDR3 DNA reads TGTGCCAGCAGCCCCGGGACTGGTTACAATGAGCAGTTCTTC.

This clone has only a few counts. This chain joins TRBV6-1 and TRBJ2-5; TRBD1 might be the D (7 bases). The CDR3 totals 15 residues. V dropped 3 bases and J dropped 7 bases, with 18 bases sitting between them. Germline-derived CDR1 and CDR2 are MNHNS and SASEGT. In nucleotides, the CDR3 is TGTGCCAGCAGTGACCGGGGGACAGTAACAGGGACCCAGTACTTC. It encodes CASSDRGTVTGTQYF.

This clone has at least ten counts. V and J are TRBV10-3 and TRBJ2-5, with 11 bases aligning to TRBD1. The CDR3 covers 15 residues. Germline-derived CDR1 and CDR2 are ENHRY and SYGVKD. The trim removed 6 bases at V and 2 bases at J, leaving 5 bases unmatched. The CDR3 reads CAISKGQGGQETQYF. In DNA, the CDR3 is TGTGCCATCAGCAAGGGACAGGGGGGTCAAGAGACCCAGTACTTC.

This clone turned up a few times. The CDR3 protein is CASSYLRGDYEQYF. The CDR3 DNA follows: TGTGCCAGCAGTTACCTGCGGGGTGACTACGAGCAGTACTTC. J is TRBJ2-7 and V is TRBV6-5; a weak D match, TRBD2 (6 bases). The V and J ends lost 2 bases and 3 bases respectively, with 11 bases between them. The CDR3 has 14 amino acids. Germline assignment: CDR1 MNHEY and CDR2 SVGAGI.

V and J are TRBV2 and TRBJ1-1; 8 nucleotides line up with TRBD1. Looked up from germline, CDR1 is SNHLY and CDR2 is FYNNEI. V was pared by 10 bases and J by 5 bases, with 6 bases of the junction left unmatched. CDR3 length: 12 residues. This CDR3 is CATQGAGTEAFF. CDR3 nucleotides: TGTGCCACCCAGGGGGCAGGAACTGAAGCTTTCTTT.

V and J are TRBV20-1 and TRBJ1-2; D is uncertain. The CDR3 contains 11 residues. V was trimmed by 2 bases and J by 4 bases, leaving 5 bases between them. Germline assignment: CDR1 DFQATT and CDR2 SNEGSKA (reference sequence). As DNA, the CDR3 is TGCAGTGCTAGATTATCCTATGGCTACACCTTC. Translating it yields CSARLSYGYTF.

This rearrangement joins TRBV7-3 to TRBJ2-1; possible D gene TRBD2, 6 bases. Germline V gene lookup returns CDR1 SGHTA and CDR2 FQGTGA. V was clipped by 2 bases and J by 2 bases, with 10 bases between them. This CDR3 region has 15 residues. The CDR3 region is CASSLGGSTYNEQFF. CDR3 in DNA: TGTGCCAGCAGCTTAGGGGGGTCGACCTACAATGAGCAGTTCTTC.

This chain connects TRBV7-2 to TRBJ2-1; TRBD2 matches at 8 bases. CDR1 and CDR2 from the germline V gene are SGHTA and FQGNSA. V shed 1 base, J shed 1 base, and the junction held 3 bases outside the gene matches. The CDR3 spans 16 residues. The CDR3 loop is CASSLDGGRSYNEQFF. The CDR3 DNA sequence: TGTGCCAGCAGCTTAGACGGCGGGAGGTCCTACAATGAGCAGTTCTTC.

V usage is TRBV7-2 and J usage is TRBJ2-7; D remains unclear. The CDR3 consists of 12 residues. V was clipped by 0 bases and J by 3 bases, with 3 bases between them. Germline CDR1 SGHTA, CDR2 FQGNSA. CDR3 in amino acids: CASSLAFYEQYF. CDR3 bases: TGTGCCAGCAGCTTAGCTTTCTACGAGCAGTACTTC.

There are a few counts of this clone. The chain uses TRBV6-5 and TRBJ1-2, with 7 bases matching TRBD1. J lost 5 bases, V lost 4 bases, and 7 bases had no gene match. Germline V gives CDR1 MNHEY, CDR2 SVGAGI. There are 14 residues in the CDR3. In DNA, the CDR3 is TGTGCCAGCAGTTCCGGCAGGGGGGAATATGGCTACACCTTC. It specifies CASSSGRGEYGYTF.

This clone was counted only a few times. This sequence joins TRBV29-1 and TRBJ2-3, with a tentative D call TRBD2 (6 bases). V was clipped by 6 bases and J by 3 bases, with 16 bases between them. The length of the CDR3 is 14 residues. CDR1 is SQVTM and CDR2 is ANQGSEA in the germline V gene. The CDR3 DNA sequence: TGCAGCGTGGAGGGAGGCCTTGGTACAGATACGCAGTATTTT. Protein sequence: CSVEGGLGTDTQYF.

This clone was counted a few times. CDR3 residues: CSVIASGRTDTQYF. As DNA, the CDR3 is TGCAGCGTTATAGCTAGCGGGAGGACAGATACGCAGTATTTT. This rearrangement joins TRBV29-1 to TRBJ2-3; 11 bases fit TRBD2. Germline assignment: CDR1 SQVTM and CDR2 ANQGSEA. CDR3 length: 14 amino acids. V lost 5 bases, J lost 3 bases, and 4 bases stayed unmatched.

This clone has just one count. V and J are TRBV29-1 and TRBJ2-3; unclear D gene. Germline CDR1 is SQVTM and CDR2 is ANQGSEA. The germline V and J ends were trimmed by 3 bases and 6 bases, with 13 bases remaining between them. The CDR3 has 13 residues. The CDR3 bases are TGCAGCGTTGAGCTGGGCGGCTCGGATACGCAGTATTTT. Translating it yields CSVELGGSDTQYF.

This clone has a handful of counts. The chain has TRBV14 and TRBJ2-1, with 9 nucleotides matching TRBD2. Trimming took 6 bases from V and 7 from J; bases not matched to a gene: 7. Germline-derived CDR1 and CDR2 are SGHDN and FVKESK. The CDR3 runs to 14 residues. DNA for the CDR3: TGTGCCAGCAGTGTGGGACTAGCACCTAATGAGCAGTTCTTC. Translation gives CASSVGLAPNEQFF. Drawing the rest from reference TRBV14 and TRBJ2-1, the complete variable domain is EAGVTQFPSHSVIEKGQTVTLRCDPISGHDNLYWYRRVMGKEIKFLLHFVKESKQDESGMPNNRFLAERTGGTYSTLKVQPAELEDSGVYFCASSVGLAPNEQFFGPGTRLTVL.

In this sample, this clone turned up a few times. The CDR3 reads CASSPTGVADTQYF. CDR3 nucleotides: TGTGCCAGCAGCCCCACGGGCGTTGCAGATACGCAGTATTTT. J is TRBJ2-3 and V is TRBV7-7; D not resolved. Trimming left V 5 bases short and J 4 bases short, with 13 bases between. This CDR3 contains 14 residues. Germline CDR1 reads SSHAT; CDR2 reads FNYEAQ (reference sequence).

This clone was recorded a few times. The V gene is TRBV27, the J gene TRBJ2-7; D is unresolved. Per the germline V gene, CDR1 is MNHEY and CDR2 is SMNVEV (reference sequence). The CDR3 spans 14 residues. V lost 3 bases and J 0 bases, leaving 9 bases between the germline ends. The CDR3 loop is CASSFDRSSYEQYF. The CDR3 coding sequence is TGTGCCAGCAGTTTCGACCGGAGCTCCTACGAGCAGTACTTC.

The chain combines TRBV20-1 with TRBJ2-3; unclear D gene. Trimming cost V 3 bases and J 5 bases, with 6 bases left between them. CDR3 length equals 11 residues. The germline V gene has CDR1 DFQATT and CDR2 SNEGSKA (reference sequence). CDR3 bases: TGCAGTGCTAGGAAGGAAGATACGCAGTATTTT. It translates to CSARKEDTQYF.

The rearrangement joins TRBV11-2 to TRBJ1-1; D uncertain. Between the trimmed V and J ends, which lost 0 bases and 0 bases, there was a span of 2 bases. CDR3 length: 13 amino acids. Germline V gives CDR1 SGHAT, CDR2 FQNNGV. The CDR3 region is CASSLEVNTEAFF. In nucleotides, the CDR3 is TGTGCCAGCAGCTTAGAGGTGAACACTGAAGCTTTCTTT.

The V and J genes are TRBV30 and TRBJ1-4; 9 bases match TRBD1. After removal of 5 bases from V and 7 bases from J, the junction contained 8 bases not matched to a gene. The V gene's germline CDR1 is GTSNPN and CDR2 SVGIG (reference sequence). This CDR3 is built from 14 residues. The CDR3 DNA reads TGTGCCTGGCAGACGGGACAGGGAACTGAAAAACTGTTTTTT. Its protein product is CAWQTGQGTEKLFF.

The V gene is TRBV19, the J gene TRBJ1-5; TRBD1 matches 7 bases. J was trimmed by 2 bases and V by 6 bases; bases with no gene match: 7. The CDR3 is made up of 15 amino acids. Germline loops: CDR1 LNHDA, CDR2 SQIVND (reference sequence). The CDR3 protein is CASRSQGSGNQPQHF. CDR3 bases: TGTGCCAGTAGATCACAGGGGAGCGGCAATCAGCCCCAGCATTTT. Complete variable domain (other parts from reference TRBV19 and TRBJ1-5): DGGITQSPKYLFRKEGQNVTLSCEQNLNHDAMYWYRQDPGQGLRLIYYSQIVNDFQKGDIAEGYSVSREKKESFPLTVTSAQKNPTAFYLCASRSQGSGNQPQHFGDGTRLSIL.

This chain joins TRBV5-6 and TRBJ1-4; unclear D gene. The V end was cut by 1 base, the J end by 5 bases, with 6 bases between. This CDR3 has 13 amino acids. Germline CDR1 SGHDT, CDR2 YYEEEE. Here the CDR3 reads CASSLNPNEKLFF. CDR3 coding DNA: TGTGCCAGCAGCTTGAACCCAAATGAAAAACTGTTTTTT.

This chain links TRBV5-1 with TRBJ1-2, with D possibly matching TRBD1 (5 bases). V gave up 3 bases and J gave up 6 bases, with 9 bases separating them. The CDR3 is 12 residues long. Germline values: CDR1 SGHRS, CDR2 YFSETQ. CDR3 sequence: CASSSQADGYTF. The CDR3 nucleotides read TGCGCCAGCAGCTCACAGGCGGATGGCTACACCTTC.

The V and J genes are TRBV2 and TRBJ1-6; D remains unclear. The germline CDR1 and CDR2 sequences are SNHLY and FYNNEI. V was cut by 11 bases and J by 4 bases, with 9 bases left in between. This CDR3 spans 12 amino acids. CDR3 residues: CAANPYNSPLHF. CDR3 bases: TGTGCCGCCAACCCATATAATTCACCCCTCCACTTT.

J is TRBJ2-7 and V is TRBV5-1, with D possibly matching TRBD2 (5 bases). CDR3 length: 14 residues. Looked up from germline, CDR1 is SGHRS and CDR2 is YFSETQ. The V end lost 0 bases, the J end lost 5 bases, and 12 bases lay between the germline ends. CDR3 sequence (DNA): TGCGCCAGCAGCTTGGTTACGGATAGCGACGAGCAGTACTTC. This codes for CASSLVTDSDEQYF.